This T cell receptor (beta chain) was documented in a study of CD8+CD57+ T cells in acquired aplastic anemia. In the study overall: Quantities of DNA derived from sorted CD4+ and CD8+ cells averaged around 3.2 ug. On average, healthy donors gave 9.5 million to 14 million reads for CD4+ cells.

Profiles of TCR beta VDJ and CDR3 were generated from a genomic DNA template. TCRdb reprocessed the reads with MiXCR, giving one entry per CDR3 protein. The repertoire consists of some 220,000 distinct CDR3 sequences, with 30% to 35% occurring once and the leading ten covering 1.1%. Study-level results: Around 27 CD8+ CDR3 sequences occurred in both the patients and the controls. For CD8+ Simpson's diversity, patients and controls showed no significant difference.

The CDR3 is 13 amino acids. Germline V gene sequence: CDR1 PRHDT, CDR2 FYEKMQ (reference sequence). V was trimmed by 5 bases and J by 2 bases, leaving 10 bases between them. Regarding this clonotype: Antigen: not known.

This clonotype was sampled from a human donor in good health, serving as a control. This rearrangement joins TRBV13 to TRBJ2-7; D could derive from TRBD1 or TRBD2 (5 bases each). Material for sequencing was sorted CD4+, CD8+, or CD8+CD57+ T cells (not recorded which) from PBMCs. CDR3 loop: CASSGAGTYEQYF. The CDR3 DNA reads as TGTGCCAGCAGCGGGGCCGGGACCTACGAGCAGTACTTC. Full variable domain (remainder filled in from reference TRBV13 and TRBJ2-7): AAGVIQSPRHLIKEKRETATLKCYPIPRHDTVYWYQQGPGQDPQFLISFYEKMQSDKGSIPDRFSAQQFSDYHSELNMSSLELGDSALYFCASSGAGTYEQYFGPGTRLTVT.